The 25 T cell receptor beta chains below all came from one sample that was sequenced in a study of cytomegalovirus exposure and HLA in healthy donors. Primers included in the PCR were 60 Vbeta and 13 Jbeta primers. Method: immunoSEQ multiplex PCR; TCRdb's copy keeps in-frame clones and lacks some. This table has around 220,000 clones, around 79% appearing once. Sequencing used PBMCs. The receptors shown here come from a man younger than 30 in good health and CMV-seronegative.

This clone was picked up one time. The chain carries TRBV7-2 and TRBJ2-7; D is unresolved. V was trimmed by 3 bases and J by 6 bases, leaving 24 bases between them. The CDR3 runs to 17 residues. Germline V gene data show CDR1 as SGHTA and CDR2 as FQGNSA. CDR3 sequence (DNA): TGTGCCAGCAGCTTGATTGCCGGGTTCGCACTCTTTTCCGAGCAGTACTTC. Translated: CASSLIAGFALFSEQYF.

V and J are TRBV6-5 and TRBJ2-7; D perhaps matches TRBD2 (5 bases). Trimming took off 0 bases at V and 7 bases at J, with 7 bases between the two ends. This CDR3 is built from 12 residues. Germline CDR1 is MNHEY and CDR2 is SVGAGI. This chain's CDR3 is CASSYSTGEQYF. The DNA for the CDR3 is TGTGCCAGCAGTTACTCGACGGGAGAGCAGTACTTC.

The chain employs TRBV15 and TRBJ2-7; 10 nucleotides agree with TRBD1. Losses at the gene ends were 11 bases for V and 5 bases for J; bases not matched to a gene: 6. CDR3 length: 12 residues. Germline V gives CDR1 LNHNV, CDR2 YYDKDF (reference sequence). CDR3 in DNA: TGTGCCGCGGGACAGGGGATGAACGAGCAGTACTTC. Amino acids: CAAGQGMNEQYF.

This clone showed up just once. The gene calls are TRBV9 and TRBJ2-1; 7 bases align to TRBD1. The CDR3 runs 15 residues. After removal of 3 bases from V and 3 bases from J, the junction contained 6 bases not matched to a gene. Per germline, CDR1 SGDLS and CDR2 YYNGEE. CDR3 nucleotides: TGTGCCAGCAGCGAACCCGGGACAGACTACAATGAGCAGTTCTTC. Translation gives CASSEPGTDYNEQFF.

The chain joins TRBV20-1 to TRBJ2-5; no clear D gene. The J call is in doubt because the DNA end fits TRBJ2-7 better. The CDR3 sequence is 10 residues long. CDR1 is DFQATT, CDR2 SNEGSKA, per germline (reference sequence). The CDR3 loop reads CSAVDYEQYF. In DNA, the CDR3 is TGCAGTGCAGTGGACTACGAGCAGTACTTC.

This chain connects TRBV30 to TRBJ2-7; perhaps TRBD2 as D (6 bases). V lost 3 bases to trimming and J lost 7 bases, with 22 bases between them. The germline CDR1 and CDR2 sequences are GTSNPN and SVGIG (reference sequence). This CDR3 region has 15 residues. For the CDR3, the DNA is TGTGCCTGGAGGTCCCTGTGGAGGGGTCAAATGGAGCAGTACTTC. Translating gives CAWRSLWRGQMEQYF.

V gene TRBV30 combines with J gene TRBJ1-1; 8 bases map to TRBD1. This CDR3 comprises 13 residues. V was clipped by 4 bases and J by 5 bases; unmatched bases: 6. Germline CDR1 and CDR2: GTSNPN and SVGIG (reference sequence). CDR3 loop: CAWIPTGGTEAFF. For the CDR3, the DNA is TGTGCCTGGATTCCCACAGGGGGGACTGAAGCTTTCTTT.

This chain connects TRBV5-1 to TRBJ2-5; 10 nucleotides line up with TRBD2. J lost 4 bases, V lost 2 bases, and 5 bases had no gene match. Looked up from germline, CDR1 is SGHRS and CDR2 is YFSETQ. This CDR3 spans 15 amino acids. In DNA form, the CDR3 reads TGCGCCAGCAGCTTTCAGCGGGAGGGCCCAGAGACCCAGTACTTC. It is translated as CASSFQREGPETQYF.

This clone was recorded once. The J gene is TRBJ2-7, the V gene TRBV30, with 10 bases matching TRBD1. After removal of 4 bases from V and 4 bases from J, the junction contained 7 bases not matched to a gene. Looked up from germline, CDR1 is GTSNPN and CDR2 is SVGIG (reference sequence). This CDR3 region has 14 residues. The CDR3 loop is CAWTTGGFLYEQYF. As DNA, the CDR3 is TGTGCCTGGACGACAGGGGGCTTTCTATACGAGCAGTACTTC.

This chain uses TRBV15 with TRBJ1-3; 11 bases are a match to TRBD1. This CDR3 comprises 17 residues. Germline CDR1 is LNHNV and CDR2 is YYDKDF (reference sequence). J was trimmed by 2 bases and V by 4 bases; bases with no gene match: 7. The CDR3 DNA sequence: TGTGCCACCAGCACAGGACCGGGACAGGGGGCTGGAAACACCATATATTTT. Translation gives CATSTGPGQGAGNTIYF. The full variable domain, its missing parts supplied by reference TRBV15 and TRBJ1-3, is DAMVIQNPRYQVTQFGKPVTLSCSQTLNHNVMYWYQQKSSQAPKLLFHYYDKDFNNEADTPDNFQSRRPNTSFCFLDIRSPGLGDTAMYLCATSTGPGQGAGNTIYFGEGSWLTVV.

The chain employs TRBV7-6 and TRBJ1-5; TRBD1 might be the D (5 bases). V shed 5 bases and J shed 6 bases, with 11 bases lying between them. The germline gives CDR1 SGHVS, CDR2 FNYEAQ. The CDR3 is made up of 13 amino acids. CDR3 sequence: CASSPTGGQPQHF. Written as DNA, the CDR3 is TGTGCCAGCAGCCCTACAGGTGGTCAGCCCCAGCATTTT.

The rearrangement joins TRBV7-6 to TRBJ2-5, with D tentatively TRBD2 (6 bases). The CDR3 spans 13 residues. V was pared by 5 bases and J by 2 bases, with 9 bases between. Germline CDR1 SGHVS, CDR2 FNYEAQ. The CDR3: CASSAGWQETQYF. The CDR3 DNA reads TGTGCCAGCAGCGCGGGGTGGCAAGAGACCCAGTACTTC.

V gene TRBV7-2 combines with J gene TRBJ2-3; 8 bases line up with TRBD1. V dropped 8 bases and J dropped 5; count of bases not matched to a gene: 12. Germline V gene data show CDR1 as SGHTA and CDR2 as FQGNSA. This CDR3 contains 15 residues. The CDR3 DNA sequence: TGTGCCAGCCAGGGCCAGGGGGCAATCGGAGATACGCAGTATTTT. Translation gives CASQGQGAIGDTQYF.

This clone was seen just once. This chain connects TRBV9 to TRBJ1-1, with D possibly TRBD1 on 5 matching bases. V lost 3 bases, J lost 6 bases, and 12 bases lay in between. Germline values: CDR1 SGDLS, CDR2 YYNGEE. The CDR3 is made up of 13 amino acids. The CDR3 region has the DNA TGTGCCAGCAGCGAGGAGGGGCGGGCTGAAGCTTTCTTT. Protein sequence: CASSEEGRAEAFF.

The V gene is TRBV4-1, the J gene TRBJ2-7; 14 bases are shared with TRBD2. The CDR3 spans 18 residues. Germline CDR1 MGHRA, CDR2 YSYEKL. V trimming: 1 base; J trimming: 2 bases; junction bases outside the gene matches: 7. CDR3 in DNA: TGCGCCAGCAGCCAAGGAGGACTAGCGGGAGGAACGCCCTACGAGCAGTACTTC. Protein: CASSQGGLAGGTPYEQYF.

The chain has TRBV7-6 and TRBJ1-2; 7 positions agree with TRBD1. The CDR3 consists of 13 residues. The V segment lost 5 bases and the J segment 3 bases; nucleotides outside the gene matches: 3. CDR1 and CDR2 (germline): SGHVS, FNYEAQ. The CDR3 here is CASSPGTDYGYTF. CDR3 in DNA: TGTGCCAGCAGCCCCGGGACAGACTATGGCTACACCTTC. The whole variable domain, remainder taken from reference TRBV7-6 and TRBJ1-2, is GAGVSQSPRYKVTKRGQDVALRCDPISGHVSLYWYRQALGQGPEFLTYFNYEAQQDKSGLPNDRFSAERPEGSISTLTIQRTEQRDSAMYRCASSPGTDYGYTFGSGTRLTVV.

The chain links TRBV7-2 to TRBJ2-2; TRBD2 is a possible D gene (5 bases). The CDR3 loop spans 15 amino acids. Germline V gene lookup returns CDR1 SGHTA and CDR2 FQGNSA. V dropped 5 bases and J dropped 0 bases, with 10 bases sitting between them. The CDR3 loop reads CASSAGFPNTGELFF. In DNA, the CDR3 is TGTGCCAGCAGCGCGGGCTTTCCGAACACCGGGGAGCTGTTTTTT.

This clone was detected a few times. The V gene is TRBV5-4, the J gene TRBJ2-7; tentatively, D is TRBD1 (6 bases). Between the trimmed V and J ends, which lost 0 bases and 0 bases, there was a span of 13 bases. Germline values: CDR1 SGHNT, CDR2 YYREEE (reference sequence). The CDR3 length is 16 residues. CDR3 DNA: TGTGCCAGCAGCTTGGACGGGACACCGAGCTCCTACGAGCAGTACTTC. Its protein is CASSLDGTPSSYEQYF. The complete variable domain, with remaining parts taken from reference TRBV5-4 and TRBJ2-7, reads ETGVTQSPTHLIKTRGQQVTLRCSSQSGHNTVSWYQQALGQGPQFIFQYYREEENGRGNFPPRFSGLQFPNYSSELNVNALELDDSALYLCASSLDGTPSSYEQYFGPGTRLTVT.

The chain joins TRBV19 to TRBJ1-2, with TRBD1 as a possible D gene (5 bases). This CDR3 spans 16 amino acids. Germline CDR1 LNHDA, CDR2 SQIVND (reference sequence). Between the trimmed V and J ends, which lost 9 bases and 4 bases, there was a span of 24 bases. CDR3 sequence (DNA): TGTGCCAGCAGGGATTCAAACCTAGGGGAATTCTATGGCTACACCTTC. Its protein is CASRDSNLGEFYGYTF.

The gene calls are TRBV19 and TRBJ1-5; a possible D gene is TRBD1 (6 bases). Germline V lookup: CDR1 LNHDA, CDR2 SQIVND (reference sequence). V was trimmed by 7 bases and J by 4 bases, leaving 20 bases between them. CDR3 length equals 16 residues. CDR3 sequence reads: CASIEVTTGINQPQHF. The CDR3 coding sequence is TGTGCCAGTATCGAGGTCACTACAGGGATAAATCAGCCCCAGCATTTT.

The V call is TRBV5-6, the J call TRBJ2-7; 9 nucleotides align to TRBD1. CDR3 length: 15 residues. The trim removed 3 bases at V and 0 bases at J, leaving 4 bases unmatched. The germline V gene has CDR1 SGHDT and CDR2 YYEEEE. Written as DNA, the CDR3 is TGTGCCAGCAGCTCGTGGGACAGGGCCTCCTACGAGCAGTACTTC. It translates to CASSSWDRASYEQYF.

This clone was found once. Other nucleotide sequences in the sample specify the same CDR3. The V gene is TRBV6-5, the J gene TRBJ1-5; D is ambiguous. The CDR3 is 14 residues long. Trimming took off 0 bases at V and 0 bases at J, with 3 bases between the two ends. Per germline, CDR1 MNHEY and CDR2 SVGAGI. The CDR3 protein is CASSYSGSNQPQHF. The CDR3 nucleotides are TGTGCCAGCAGTTACTCCGGTAGCAATCAGCCCCAGCATTTT.

The chain has TRBV9 and TRBJ1-3, with 10 bases identical to TRBD1. Germline CDR1 reads SGDLS; CDR2 reads YYNGEE. This CDR3 region has 15 residues. V was pared by 4 bases and J by 3 bases, with 4 bases of the junction left unmatched. CDR3 DNA: TGTGCCAGCAGCATGGGGACAGGGGTTGGAAACACCATATATTTT. Protein: CASSMGTGVGNTIYF.

The genes are TRBV7-3 and TRBJ2-6, with D perhaps TRBD1 (5 bases). The CDR3 consists of 18 residues. Germline V gene data show CDR1 as SGHTA and CDR2 as FQGTGA. Deletions cut 2 bases from V and 0 bases from J, with 14 bases between. CDR3 sequence: CASSLQTAKLSGANVLTF. The CDR3 DNA sequence: TGTGCCAGCAGCTTACAGACAGCGAAACTCTCTGGGGCCAACGTCCTGACTTTC.

This rearrangement joins TRBV7-2 to TRBJ2-5; TRBD2 aligns across 7 bases. The germline V gene encodes CDR1 SGHTA and CDR2 FQGNSA. This CDR3 comprises 15 residues. The junction had 5 bases not matched to a gene; V was cut back by 0 bases and J by 4 bases. As DNA, the CDR3 is TGTGCCAGCAGCTTAGCGGGAGGGGCCGTAGAGACCCAGTACTTC. Translated, it gives CASSLAGGAVETQYF.